This is a list of T cell receptor beta chains from one sample in a study of beta chain features in type 1 diabetes. Profiled with immunoSEQ multiplex PCR; TCRdb holds only in-frame clones, not every one. The sample consists of 250,000 to 300,000 clones, roughly an eighth of them appearing once. Sequencing was carried out using naive CD4+ T cells from blood. Receptors were obtained from a man aged 25-45 years with type 1 diabetes. The CDR3 runs from the conserved cysteine through the conserved F or W.

TRBV7-9	TRBJ2-5	CASSRSGGETQYF
TRBV5-1	TRBJ2-1	CASSLVGQGGNEQFF
TRBV30	TRBJ2-7	CAWSPGQGNEQYF
TRBV29-1	TRBJ2-1	CSVERGTGNEQFF
TRBV5-1	TRBJ1-5	CASSLGQGVQPQHF
TRBV7-3	TRBJ2-2	CASSPLSGGTGELFF
TRBV2	TRBJ1-2	CASSPDKNYGYTF
TRBV7-6	TRBJ2-1	CASSLAAEFF
TRBV27	TRBJ1-6	CASNEGGALESPLHF
TRBV7-8	TRBJ2-4	CASSLASQGLAKNIQYF
TRBV6-5	TRBJ2-2	CAAAAGGRELFF
TRBV18	TRBJ1-2	CASSPPAGYGYTF
TRBV18	TRBJ2-7	CASSPGTSGPYEQYF
TRBV6-6	TRBJ1-2	CASRIPGQGAEGYTF
TRBV25-1	TRBJ2-3	CASSEGVRTDTQYF
TRBV28	NA	CASSSSSGSPYEQYF
TRBV5-1	TRBJ2-5	CASSLGPSGGPPRTQYF
TRBV7-9	TRBJ2-5	CASSLARAWGETQYF
TRBV4-3	TRBJ2-7	CASSQGLAGSGAYEQYF
TRBV4-2	TRBJ2-5	CASSQEGIAGGEETQYF
TRBV25-1	TRBJ2-1	CASNLFGGGNEQFF
TRBV27	TRBJ2-5	CASSLYAKFETQYF
TRBV7-9	TRBJ1-2	CASSLVRGDGYTF
TRBV29-1	TRBJ2-5	CSVETSGSRQETQYF
TRBV18	TRBJ2-5	CASSPTSGSMETQYF
TRBV29-1	TRBJ2-1	CSGRGGRVHNEQFF
TRBV4-2	TRBJ1-2	CASSRTGGDGYTF
TRBV6-5	TRBJ2-7	CASGLAGPYEQYF
TRBV9	TRBJ2-3	CASSVGLAGTDTQYF
TRBV19	TRBJ1-2	CASKASGTVNYGYTF
TRBV13	TRBJ2-5	CASSTGGETQYF
TRBV7-2	TRBJ2-7	CASSLVGRGFDEQYF
TRBV7-9	TRBJ2-7	CASSLADRGEQYF
TRBV27	TRBJ2-7	CASSIIREKSVF
TRBV25-1	TRBJ2-2	CASSDLREGHTGELFF
TRBV1	TRBJ2-7	CTSTPRPGGDSYEQYF
TRBV2	TRBJ2-2	CASSRGTGELFF
TRBV5-1	TRBJ2-3	CASSPGSGSTDTQYF
TRBV4-2	TRBJ2-2	CASQTTSNTGELFF
TRBV4-2	TRBJ2-1	CASSQGSGPYHEQFF
TRBV5-6	TRBJ2-7	CASSLRDYDSPEQYF
TRBV7-9	TRBJ2-5	CASSFEMVSETQYF
TRBV18	TRBJ1-1	CASSRKDSLTEAFF
TRBV4-3	TRBJ2-3	CASSQTGADTQYF
TRBV9	TRBJ2-1	CASSVKSISGIYNEQFF
TRBV10-3	TRBJ2-1	CAISESDSGNKQFF
TRBV7-9	TRBJ1-2	CASSPDRGRNYGYTF
TRBV11-1	TRBJ2-2	CASSPGTSVGELFF
TRBV14	TRBJ2-7	CASSQMGAGQYF
TRBV7-3	TRBJ2-7	CASSLTRSPQDEQYF
TRBV29-1	TRBJ1-1	CSGGRGQRLEAFF
TRBV30	TRBJ2-1	CAWSLAGSSYNEQFF
TRBV29-1	TRBJ1-1	CSVAGDAEAFF
TRBV5-1	TRBJ2-1	CASSSVTSDNEQFF
TRBV7-9	TRBJ2-7	CASSLERPSYEQYF
TRBV4-1	TRBJ2-7	CASSQEAAVWTYEQYF
TRBV7-9	TRBJ1-5	CASSRGGGQGRNQPQHF